The 19 T cell receptor beta chains in this list originate from one sample, sequenced in a study of blood T cells in healthy people across ages. For the second PCR, which ran for about 7 to 11 cycles, a sample-barcoded 5' primer and a J-beta primer mix were used. TCRdb recomputed calls from the 5' RACE reads with MiXCR, one row per CDR3 protein. The sample records around 790,000 distinct CDR3 sequences, under 55% being singletons. What was sequenced was blood. All receptors derive from a man between 60 and 70 years old in good health.

This clonotype occurred a few times. The chain links TRBV15 to TRBJ2-3; D is uncertain. CDR3 length equals 13 residues. Trimming left V 1 base short and J 10 bases short, with 12 bases between. CDR1 and CDR2 from the germline V gene are LNHNV and YYDKDF (reference sequence). The CDR3 DNA sequence: TGTGCCACCAGCAGAGTCACGGCCCCGGCGCAGTATTTT. Encoded protein: CATSRVTAPAQYF.

Only a few counts were recorded for this clonotype. V usage is TRBV7-9 and J usage is TRBJ2-5; D is ambiguous. Germline assignment: CDR1 SEHNR and CDR2 FQNEAQ (reference sequence). V was trimmed by 5 bases and J by 0 bases, leaving 10 bases between them. The CDR3 contains 14 residues. The CDR3 spells CASSPKTYQETQYF. For the CDR3, the DNA is TGTGCCAGCAGCCCTAAGACGTACCAAGAGACCCAGTACTTC.

The chain employs TRBV7-2 and TRBJ2-5; a possible D gene is TRBD1 (5 bases). The last part of the DNA fits TRBJ2-7 better; the J call may be wrong. CDR3 length: 14 amino acids. Germline V gives CDR1 SGHTA, CDR2 FQGNSA. CDR3 residues: CASSLDHRSYEQYF. The CDR3 nucleotides are TGTGCCAGCAGCTTAGATCACAGGTCCTACGAGCAGTACTTC.

This clonotype was seen a handful of times. The chain carries TRBV29-1 and TRBJ1-2; no definite D call. Germline values: CDR1 SQVTM, CDR2 ANQGSEA. This CDR3 is built from 14 residues. V was pared by 0 bases and J by 4 bases, with 12 bases between. Written as DNA, the CDR3 is TGCAGCGTTGAAGATCCAGGACGTGTCTATGGCTACACCTTC. It specifies CSVEDPGRVYGYTF.

The chain is built from TRBV3-1 and TRBJ2-1; D gene unclear. With 4 bases removed from V and 1 base from J, the gap between germline ends came to 11 bases. Germline CDR1 reads LGHDT; CDR2 reads YNNKEL (reference sequence). The CDR3 contains 15 residues. Here the CDR3 DNA reads TGTGCCAGCAGCCCCGGTTCACCTTCCTACAATGAGCAGTTCTTC. This translates into CASSPGSPSYNEQFF.

The chain joins TRBV27 to TRBJ2-1; 12 nucleotides match TRBD2. The germline gives CDR1 MNHEY, CDR2 SMNVEV (reference sequence). The CDR3 is 15 amino acids. V lost 1 base to trimming and J lost 5 bases; unmatched junction nucleotides: 0. CDR3 residues: CASSLWTSGDNEQFF. CDR3 nucleotide sequence: TGTGCCAGCAGTTTATGGACTAGCGGGGACAATGAGCAGTTCTTC.

On this clonotype: An end of the junction differs from the germline gene, which may be a read error. This chain connects TRBV5-1 to TRBJ2-7; a possible D gene is TRBD1 (6 bases). Germline assignment: CDR1 SGHRS and CDR2 YFSETQ. The CDR3 covers 15 residues. The CDR3 region has the DNA TGTGCCAGCAGCCTTATCCAGGGGAGCTCCTACGAGCAGTACTTC. Its protein is CASSLIQGSSYEQYF.

The CDR3 region is CASSARDSLGEQFF. The DNA for the CDR3 is TGCGCCAGCAGCGCCCGGGACAGCCTAGGGGAGCAGTTCTTC. J is TRBJ2-1 and V is TRBV5-1; TRBD1 aligns across 7 bases. Germline CDR1 SGHRS, CDR2 YFSETQ. V shed 4 bases, J shed 10 bases, and the junction held 11 bases outside the gene matches. This CDR3 contains 14 residues.

The chain links TRBV5-4 to TRBJ2-1; D might be TRBD1 (5 bases). V lost 0 bases, J lost 10 bases, and 8 bases lay in between. From germline, CDR1 is SGHNT and CDR2 YYREEE (reference sequence). The CDR3 extends over 12 amino acids. The CDR3 here is CASSLAGPEQFF. CDR3 in DNA: TGTGCCAGCAGCTTGGCAGGGCCCGAGCAGTTCTTC.

Comments on this clonotype: A junction boundary mismatches the germline segment, possibly from a read error. CDR3 sequence reads: CAGSGQGGTGELFF. CDR3 in DNA: TGTGCCGGCAGCGGACAGGGCGGCACAGGGGAGCTGTTTTTT. The rearrangement links TRBV6-2 or TRBV6-3 to TRBJ2-2, with 8 bases that match TRBD1. Germline lookup yields CDR1 MNHEY and CDR2 SVGEGT. This CDR3 comprises 14 residues.

V gene TRBV9 combines with J gene TRBJ2-1; 10 positions match TRBD1. The CDR3 is 15 amino acids. Germline values: CDR1 SGDLS, CDR2 YYNGEE. Germline trimming cut 3 bases from V and 9 bases from J; bases unmatched to any gene: 9. In DNA, the CDR3 is TGTGCCAGCAGCGGCCGGGACAGGGGCCACGGTGAGCAGTTCTTC. It translates to CASSGRDRGHGEQFF.

The chain carries TRBV7-2 and TRBJ2-7, with D tentatively TRBD2 (5 bases). Germline CDR1 and CDR2: SGHTA and FQGNSA. V gave up 2 bases and J gave up 2 bases, with 13 bases separating them. The CDR3 is 15 residues long. The CDR3 coding sequence is TGTGCCAGCAGCTTATATGAGGGTCTAACCTACGAGCAGTACTTC. It is translated as CASSLYEGLTYEQYF.

This chain joins TRBV6-5 and TRBJ2-7; TRBD2 is a possible D gene (6 bases). Judging by the DNA end, TRBJ2-5 fits better; the J call may be wrong. CDR1 and CDR2 from the germline V gene are MNHEY and SVGAGI. This CDR3 contains 17 residues. CDR3 sequence (DNA): TGTGCCAGCAGTTACTCGGGAGTAGCGGACCCTCAGAAGACCCAGTACTTC. Amino acids: CASSYSGVADPQKTQYF.

This sequence joins TRBV20-1 and TRBJ2-1; 8 bases are a match to TRBD2. The germline gives CDR1 DFQATT, CDR2 SNEGSKA (reference sequence). The trim removed 6 bases at V and 9 bases at J, leaving 10 bases unmatched. The CDR3 is 13 amino acids. CDR3 amino acids: CSATRGGVGEQFF. The CDR3 DNA is TGCAGTGCAACCCGGGGGGGGGTAGGTGAGCAGTTCTTC.

The rearrangement joins TRBV20-1 to TRBJ2-7, with 7 bases fitting TRBD1. The CDR3 is 14 residues long. Germline V CDR1 and CDR2: DFQATT, SNEGSKA (reference sequence). V dropped 6 bases and J dropped 6; count of bases not matched to a gene: 14. The CDR3 nucleotides read TGCAGTGCCCTTGGACAGGCTATATCGGGCGAGCAGTACTTC. Amino acid sequence: CSALGQAISGEQYF.

The J gene is TRBJ2-7, the V gene TRBV29-1; D unclear. The CDR3 is made up of 12 amino acids. V was trimmed by 1 base and J by 2 bases, leaving 6 bases between them. Germline lookup yields CDR1 SQVTM and CDR2 ANQGSEA. As DNA, the CDR3 is TGCAGCGTTGAAGTCACGGCCTACGAGCAGTACTTC. It is translated as CSVEVTAYEQYF.

The rearrangement joins TRBV5-1 to TRBJ2-5; perhaps TRBD2 as D (7 bases). The CDR3 has 15 amino acids. Trimming left V 4 bases short and J 5 bases short, with 18 bases between. Looked up from germline, CDR1 is SGHRS and CDR2 is YFSETQ. DNA for the CDR3: TGCGCCAGCAGCCCACTACGGGGGGCACGGGAGACCCAGTACTTC. Translated, it gives CASSPLRGARETQYF. Complete variable domain (other parts from reference TRBV5-1 and TRBJ2-5): KAGVTQTPRYLIKTRGQQVTLSCSPISGHRSVSWYQQTPGQGLQFLFEYFSETQRNKGNFPGRFSGRQFSNSRSEMNVSTLELGDSALYLCASSPLRGARETQYFGPGTRLLVL.

The CDR3 bases are TGTGCCACCAGTGATTTAGGCCTAGCGGGGCTCGATGAGCAGTTCTTC. Amino acids: CATSDLGLAGLDEQFF. The chain employs TRBV24-1 and TRBJ2-1; TRBD2 matches 9 bases. CDR1 KGHDR and CDR2 SFDVKD come from the germline V gene. The trim removed 1 base at V and 8 bases at J, leaving 8 bases unmatched. The CDR3 has 16 amino acids.

The V and J genes are TRBV25-1 and TRBJ1-6; D gene unclear. The CDR3 spans 13 residues. The V and J ends lost 4 bases and 4 bases respectively, with 5 bases between them. Germline loops: CDR1 MGHDK, CDR2 SYGVNS. CDR3 protein: CASSVGYNSPLHF. The CDR3 DNA reads as TGTGCCAGCAGTGTCGGTTATAATTCACCCCTCCACTTT.